This T cell receptor (beta chain) is drawn from a study of blood T cell repertoires in COVID-19. Libraries were prepared by immunoSEQ multiplex PCR; TCRdb keeps only in-frame clonotypes and omits some of them. There are 90,000 to 130,000 clones in the sample; approximately 78% occur only once, and roughly 7.9% lies in the top ten. Germline-derived CDR1 and CDR2 are SEHNR and FQNEAQ (reference sequence). Losses at the gene ends were 4 bases for V and 6 bases for J; bases not matched to a gene: 7. This CDR3 spans 16 amino acids. The chain employs TRBV7-9 and TRBJ1-6, with 9 bases that match TRBD1. This sequence was found in a man aged 70-80 years with acute or convalescent COVID-19. Sequenced input: peripheral blood. As DNA, the CDR3 is TGTGCCAGCAGCTCAGGAGCGGGACAGGGTAATTCACCCCTCCACTTT. Its protein is CASSSGAGQGNSPLHF. Together with reference TRBV7-9 and TRBJ1-6, the CDR3 gives the full variable domain: DTGVSQNPRHKITKRGQNVTFRCDPISEHNRLYWYRQTLGQGPEFLTYFQNEAQLEKSRLLSDRFSAERPKGSFSTLEIQRTEQGDSAMYLCASSSGAGQGNSPLHFGNGTRLTVT.